The clone carrying this T cell receptor beta chain came up many times. Its antigen is not known. The sample belongs to a study of T cells in Graves' hyperthyroidism and ophthalmopathy. Findings of the study overall: Ophthalmopathy, as predicted by the model, came a median about seven months after the prediction.

There were TCR beta CDR3 regions amplified from RNA transcripts. HTBI primers were the set used in a first-round RT-PCR of the TCR CDR3. From the multiplex PCR reads, TCRdb called clonotypes with MiXCR, one entry per CDR3 protein. This table has 490,000 or so distinct CDR3 sequences, around a fifth appearing once. Trimming cost V 4 bases and J 2 bases, with 9 bases left between them. Germline V lookup: CDR1 SGHRS, CDR2 YFSETQ. This CDR3 region has 14 residues. The gene calls are TRBV5-1 and TRBJ1-4, with D uncertain. The source is a woman in her 70s with Graves' ophthalmopathy. The specimen was blood. In DNA form, the CDR3 reads TGCGCCAGCAGCGCATTGGGGACTAATGAAAAACTGTTTTTT. This encodes CASSALGTNEKLFF.